One and the same sample provided the 12 T cell receptor beta chains below, sequenced in a study of molecular identifiers for immune sequencing clone quantification. Each CDR3 protein gets one entry after TCRdb re-called the PCR reads with MiXCR. The sample gives hundreds of thousands of distinct CDR3 sequences, about 25% of which show up once; about 0.73% is in the top ten. Source material: naive CD8+ T cells from blood, with Jurkat cell RNA spiked in. Subset of the sample: FACS-sorted CD8+CD4-CCR7+CD45RA+ naive T cells. These receptors all stem from a human donor in good health. Some libraries in this study had Jurkat cell RNA spiked in.

This clonotype was detected only a few times. This chain uses TRBV20-1 with TRBJ2-7; 7 positions match TRBD2. J gave up 0 bases and V 3 bases, and 17 bases lay outside the gene matches. Germline assignment: CDR1 DFQATT and CDR2 SNEGSKA (reference sequence). This CDR3 is 18 amino acids long. The CDR3 coding sequence is TGCAGTGCTAGCCAAGGGCCTACCTCTAGCGGACCCTCCTACGAGCAGTACTTC. Translating it yields CSASQGPTSSGPSYEQYF.

This chain joins TRBV6-5 and TRBJ1-1; TRBD1 matches at 8 bases. V dropped 5 bases and J dropped 5; count of bases not matched to a gene: 10. The CDR3 extends over 15 amino acids. Per germline, CDR1 MNHEY and CDR2 SVGAGI. In nucleotides, the CDR3 is TGTGCCAGCAGTCACACCGGACAGGGAGGGACTGAAGCTTTCTTT. It yields the protein CASSHTGQGGTEAFF.

The V and J genes are TRBV19 and TRBJ2-1; 8 positions match TRBD2. Unmatched junction bases numbered 9, after V lost 9 bases and J lost 5 bases. Looked up from germline, CDR1 is LNHDA and CDR2 is SQIVND (reference sequence). CDR3 length: 14 residues. This chain's CDR3 is CASQAGDQNNEQFF. The CDR3 DNA is TGTGCCAGCCAAGCGGGAGACCAGAACAATGAGCAGTTCTTC.

This clonotype was counted between two and nine times. A read error may be the cause here, since a much bigger clone is one base away. The chain has TRBV7-2 and TRBJ2-7; D may correspond to TRBD1 or TRBD2 (5 bases each). The germline V gene has CDR1 SGHTA and CDR2 FQGNSA. CDR3 length: 15 residues. CDR3 in amino acids: CASSSHRDGSYVQYF. CDR3 DNA sequence: TGTGCCAGCAGCTCCCATCGGGACGGAAGCTACGTGCAGTACTTC. The variable domain in full, completed from reference TRBV7-2 and TRBJ2-7, reads GAGVSQSPSNKVTEKGKDVELRCDPISGHTALYWYRQSLGQGLEFLIYFQGNSAPDKSGLPSDRFSAERTGGSVSTLTIQRTQQEDSAVYLCASSSHRDGSYVQYFGPGTRLTVT.

This clonotype was recorded many times. The V gene is TRBV27, the J gene TRBJ2-2; TRBD1 aligns across 9 bases. The junction had 8 bases not matched to a gene; V was cut back by 6 bases and J by 3 bases. CDR1 is MNHEY, CDR2 SMNVEV, per germline (reference sequence). This CDR3 is built from 16 residues. The chain's CDR3 is CASRTTGGRYTGELFF. The CDR3 nucleotides are TGTGCCAGCAGAACCACAGGGGGCAGGTACACCGGGGAGCTGTTTTTT.

Worth noting for this clonotype: A junction boundary mismatches the germline segment, possibly from a read error. CDR3 amino acids: CAGRTKSTDTQYF. The CDR3 nucleotides are TGTGCCGGCAGGACGAAGAGCACAGATACGCAGTATTTT. The V call is TRBV6-2 or TRBV6-3, the J call TRBJ2-3, with no clear D. This CDR3 comprises 13 residues. Germline CDR1 reads MNHEY; CDR2 reads SVGEGT.

Comments on this clonotype: The germline gene is not matched at one end of the junction; a read error may be the cause. The rearrangement uses TRBV28 and TRBJ2-7, with D unresolved. Germline CDR1 reads MDHEN; CDR2 reads SYDVKM. The CDR3 loop spans 12 amino acids. CDR3 DNA sequence: TGTGCCAGCAGTTCCCCCCCCCCCGAGCAGTACTGG. Encoded protein: CASSSPPPEQYW.

Notes on this clonotype: A much larger clone is a single base away; this may be a read error. No conserved phenylalanine or tryptophan ends this CDR3, so it is likely a read error. The CDR3 is CASSMTSGGTTDTQYS. The CDR3 DNA reads as TGCGCCAGCAGCATGACTAGCGGGGGGACCACAGATACGCAGTATTCT. The J gene is TRBJ2-3, the V gene TRBV5-1, with TRBD2 matching 13 bases. The V and J ends lost 4 bases and 2 bases, in that order; junction bases with no gene match: 4. The CDR3 sequence is 16 residues long. Looked up from germline, CDR1 is SGHRS and CDR2 is YFSETQ.

This clonotype was counted many times. The chain uses TRBV29-1 and TRBJ2-2; D call uncertain. Germline CDR1 SQVTM, CDR2 ANQGSEA. V was pared by 4 bases and J by 2 bases, with 8 bases between. The CDR3 spans 13 residues. CDR3 amino acids: CSVVPTNTGELFF. DNA of the CDR3: TGCAGCGTTGTTCCCACAAACACCGGGGAGCTGTTTTTT.

The chain recombines TRBV7-9 with TRBJ1-6; TRBD1 might be the D (5 bases). The V gene's germline CDR1 is SEHNR and CDR2 FQNEAQ (reference sequence). The length of the CDR3 is 16 residues. V lost 4 bases and J 0 bases, leaving 10 bases between the germline ends. The CDR3 nucleotides are TGTGCCAGCAGCTCGAGCGGGGGCTCCTATAATTCACCCCTCCACTTT. As protein: CASSSSGGSYNSPLHF.

There are a few counts of this clonotype. V is TRBV27 and J is TRBJ2-3; perhaps TRBD2 as D (6 bases). The CDR3 loop spans 16 amino acids. V gave up 1 base and J gave up 3 bases, with 14 bases separating them. Looked up from germline, CDR1 is MNHEY and CDR2 is SMNVEV (reference sequence). Here the CDR3 reads CASSLLLVGGTDTQYF. The CDR3 DNA follows: TGTGCCAGCAGTTTATTGCTGGTTGGGGGGACAGATACGCAGTATTTT.

The chain couples TRBV27 to TRBJ2-3, with 13 nucleotides matching TRBD2. Germline CDR1 reads MNHEY; CDR2 reads SMNVEV (reference sequence). The CDR3 is 17 residues long. V gave up 4 bases and J gave up 4 bases; unmatched junction bases: 8. The CDR3: CASSSVGLAGAADTQYF. In DNA form, the CDR3 reads TGTGCCAGCAGTTCAGTTGGACTAGCGGGAGCGGCAGATACGCAGTATTTT.